These 14 T cell receptor beta chains were all obtained from the same sample, sequenced in a study of T cells in Graves' hyperthyroidism and ophthalmopathy. TCR beta CDR3 regions were amplified from RNA. HTBI primers were the set used in a first-round RT-PCR of the TCR CDR3. TCRdb ran MiXCR on the multiplex PCR reads and lists one entry per CDR3 protein. This sample has roughly 420,000 distinct CDR3 sequences, with less than 20% found just once. The sample comprised blood. The receptor set was obtained from a young woman with Graves' hyperthyroidism.

The chain has TRBV7-6 and TRBJ1-3; no firm D call. The CDR3 is made up of 18 amino acids. From germline, CDR1 is SGHVS and CDR2 FNYEAQ. Trimming cost V 4 bases and J 0 bases, with 19 bases left between them. The CDR3 region is CASSSRLVGGNSGNTIYF. The DNA for the CDR3 is TGTGCCAGCAGCTCCCGCCTCGTAGGCGGCAACTCTGGAAACACCATATATTTT.

The table lists this clonotype with many counts. The chain employs TRBV5-1 and TRBJ2-7; D remains unclear. V gave up 4 bases and J gave up 0 bases, with 5 bases separating them. Germline V gives CDR1 SGHRS, CDR2 YFSETQ. The CDR3 is 12 amino acids. CDR3 DNA: TGCGCCAGCAGCGGGCCCTCCTACGAGCAGTACTTC. Protein: CASSGPSYEQYF.

The DNA of the CDR3 is TGCAGCGTCCGAGGCGGGGTAGGAGAGCAGTACTTC. Amino acids: CSVRGGVGEQYF. V and J are TRBV29-1 and TRBJ2-7, with a tentative D call TRBD2 (6 bases). The V gene lost 6 bases and the J gene lost 7 bases, with 16 bases spanning the gap. This CDR3 has 12 residues. The germline V gene encodes CDR1 SQVTM and CDR2 ANQGSEA.

This clonotype was picked up many times. The CDR3 protein is CASSLGSVSSYNEQFF. CDR3 coding DNA: TGCGCCAGCAGCTTGGGCTCCGTAAGCTCCTACAATGAGCAGTTCTTC. The chain couples TRBV5-1 to TRBJ2-1; D unclear. This CDR3 is 16 amino acids long. V was clipped by 0 bases and J by 0 bases, with 10 bases between them. Looked up from germline, CDR1 is SGHRS and CDR2 is YFSETQ.

The genes are TRBV14 and TRBJ2-3, with a weak D call TRBD1 (6 bases). Germline CDR1 SGHDN, CDR2 FVKESK. Trimming cost V 0 bases and J 2 bases, with 12 bases left between them. There are 16 residues in the CDR3. CDR3 bases: TGTGCCAGCAGCCAAGATCTAAAGGGGGACACAGATACGCAGTATTTT. It encodes CASSQDLKGDTDTQYF.

The table lists this clonotype with many counts. CDR3 sequence reads: CASSLVRQGANEQFF. The CDR3 bases are TGTGCCAGCAGCTTAGTTCGGCAGGGGGCTAATGAGCAGTTCTTC. This chain connects TRBV7-2 to TRBJ2-1, with 8 bases that match TRBD1. The J segment lost 7 bases and the V segment lost 1 base, leaving 6 bases of the junction unmatched. There are 15 residues in the CDR3. Germline V gene data show CDR1 as SGHTA and CDR2 as FQGNSA.

This clonotype was counted many times. The chain uses TRBV9 and TRBJ2-1, with D possibly matching TRBD2 (7 bases). The CDR3 is made up of 16 amino acids. Germline V gene sequence: CDR1 SGDLS, CDR2 YYNGEE. Trimming cost V 3 bases and J 4 bases, with 17 bases left between them. CDR3 in DNA: TGTGCCAGCAGCGGGGGGGGAGGGGGGAATTACAATGAGCAGTTCTTC. As protein: CASSGGGGGNYNEQFF.

The chain has TRBV11-2 and TRBJ2-3; 9 nucleotides align to TRBD1. The length of the CDR3 is 17 residues. The ends lost 4 bases at V and 0 bases at J; junction bases unmatched: 8. Germline loops: CDR1 SGHAT, CDR2 FQNNGV. The CDR3, as DNA: TGTGCCAGCAGCTCGCTGAGGGACAGGGATAGCACAGATACGCAGTATTTT. Encoded protein: CASSSLRDRDSTDTQYF.

This clonotype was counted at least ten times. V and J are TRBV6-1 and TRBJ2-1, with 8 positions matching TRBD1. The J segment lost 3 bases and the V segment lost 8 bases, leaving 9 bases of the junction unmatched. The CDR3 has 15 residues. The V gene's germline CDR1 is MNHNS and CDR2 SASEGT. CDR3 loop: CASRGQGAFYNEQFF. CDR3 in DNA: TGTGCCAGCCGAGGACAGGGAGCCTTCTACAATGAGCAGTTCTTC.

The chain uses TRBV6-1 and TRBJ2-3; TRBD2 matches 11 bases. The CDR3 is made up of 16 amino acids. J lost 8 bases, V lost 2 bases, and 9 bases had no gene match. Germline CDR1 and CDR2: MNHNS and SASEGT. As DNA, the CDR3 is TGTGCCAGCAGTGAAAGTAGCGGGGGGGGCCGCGCTACGCAGTATTTT. Its translation: CASSESSGGGRATQYF.

This clonotype was recorded a few times. The chain carries TRBV7-2 and TRBJ1-2; D unclear. Germline V CDR1 and CDR2: SGHTA, FQGNSA. The CDR3 is 17 amino acids. Trimming removed 1 base at V and 0 bases at J, with 15 bases between. The CDR3, as DNA: TGTGCCAGCAGCTTAGATTTGATAAGAGGGTCTAACTATGGCTACACCTTC. Protein sequence: CASSLDLIRGSNYGYTF.

This clonotype was seen ten or more times. The chain is built from TRBV6-1 and TRBJ2-7; D may be TRBD1 (6 bases). V lost 7 bases and J lost 5, with 9 bases in between. The germline gives CDR1 MNHNS, CDR2 SASEGT. The CDR3 runs 11 residues. CDR3 coding DNA: TGTGCCAGCAAGTGGGGGCACGAGCAGTACTTC. Translation gives CASKWGHEQYF.

In its sample, this clonotype was seen many times. Here the CDR3 DNA reads TGTGCCATCAGTGGTCAGGGATATAGCAATGAGCAGTTCTTC. It is translated as CAISGQGYSNEQFF. The rearrangement uses TRBV10-3 and TRBJ2-1; TRBD1 might be the D (5 bases). The CDR3 contains 14 residues. V was pared by 4 bases and J by 6 bases, with 13 bases between. Germline lookup yields CDR1 ENHRY and CDR2 SYGVKD.

There are many counts of this clonotype. This chain joins TRBV6-1 and TRBJ1-2; D possibly corresponds to TRBD1 (5 bases). Trimming pared 8 bases from V and 9 bases from J, leaving 16 bases between. The CDR3 is 12 amino acids. CDR1 MNHNS and CDR2 SASEGT come from the germline V gene. In DNA, the CDR3 is TGTGCCAGCGGAGGACAAGGCGGCAGCTACACCTTC. Its protein product is CASGGQGGSYTF.